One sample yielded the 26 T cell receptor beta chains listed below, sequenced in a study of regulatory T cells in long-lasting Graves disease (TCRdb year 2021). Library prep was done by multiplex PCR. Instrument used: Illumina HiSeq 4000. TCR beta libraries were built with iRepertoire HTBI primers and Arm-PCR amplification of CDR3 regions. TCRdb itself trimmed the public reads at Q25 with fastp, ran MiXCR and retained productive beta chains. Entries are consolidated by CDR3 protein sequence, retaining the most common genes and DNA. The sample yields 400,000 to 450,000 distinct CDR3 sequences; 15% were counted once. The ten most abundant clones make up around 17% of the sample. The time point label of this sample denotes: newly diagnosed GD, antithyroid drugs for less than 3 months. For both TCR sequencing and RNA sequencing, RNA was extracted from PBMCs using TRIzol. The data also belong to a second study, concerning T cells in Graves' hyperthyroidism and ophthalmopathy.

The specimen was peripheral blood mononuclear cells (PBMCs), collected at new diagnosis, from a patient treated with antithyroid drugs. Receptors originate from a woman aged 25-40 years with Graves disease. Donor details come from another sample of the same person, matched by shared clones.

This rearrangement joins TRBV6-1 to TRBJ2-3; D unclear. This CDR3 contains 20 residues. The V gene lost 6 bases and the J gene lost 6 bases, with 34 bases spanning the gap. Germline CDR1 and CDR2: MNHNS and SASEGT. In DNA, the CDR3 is TGTGCCAGCAGAAAGGGTCCATCTCGCGGTGTAATTATCTTTTCGGATACGCAGTATTTT. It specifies CASRKGPSRGVIIFSDTQYF.

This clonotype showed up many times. The CDR3 DNA sequence: TGTGCCAGCAGCTTAGAGGGACAGGGCTGGGAGCAGTACTTC. Amino acids: CASSLEGQGWEQYF. The chain is built from TRBV11-2 and TRBJ2-7; TRBD1 matches at 9 bases. Trimming removed 0 bases from V and 7 bases from J; junction bases left unmatched: 4. The CDR3 contains 14 residues. Germline-derived CDR1 and CDR2 are SGHAT and FQNNGV.

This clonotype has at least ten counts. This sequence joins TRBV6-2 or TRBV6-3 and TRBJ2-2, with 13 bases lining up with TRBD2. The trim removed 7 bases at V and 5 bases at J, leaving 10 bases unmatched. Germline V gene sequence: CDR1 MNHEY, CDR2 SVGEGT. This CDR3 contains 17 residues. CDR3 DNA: TGTGCCAGCACCCGCCGACTAGCGGGAGGAAGGACCGGGGAGCTGTTTTTT. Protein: CASTRRLAGGRTGELFF.

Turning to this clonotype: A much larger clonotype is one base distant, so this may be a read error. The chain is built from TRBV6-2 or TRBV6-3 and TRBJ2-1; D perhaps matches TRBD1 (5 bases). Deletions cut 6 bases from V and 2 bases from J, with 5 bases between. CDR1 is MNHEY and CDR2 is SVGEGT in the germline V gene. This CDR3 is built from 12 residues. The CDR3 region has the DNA TGTGCCAGCAGGGACACCTACAATGAGCAGTTCTTC. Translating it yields CASRDTYNEQFF.

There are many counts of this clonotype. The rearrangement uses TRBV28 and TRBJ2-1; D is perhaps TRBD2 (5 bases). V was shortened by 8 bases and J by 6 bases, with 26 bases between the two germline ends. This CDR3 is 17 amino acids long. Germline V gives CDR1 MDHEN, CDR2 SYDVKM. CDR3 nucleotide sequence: TGTGCCAGCCAGCTGTTTATCGGGGTCAAAGTGGGCAATGAGCAGTTCTTC. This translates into CASQLFIGVKVGNEQFF.

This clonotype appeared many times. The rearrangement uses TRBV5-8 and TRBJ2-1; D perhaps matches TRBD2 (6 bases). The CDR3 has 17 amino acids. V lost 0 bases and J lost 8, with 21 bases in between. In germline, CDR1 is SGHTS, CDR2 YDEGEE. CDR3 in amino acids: CASSLAIYPGADYEQFF. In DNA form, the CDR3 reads TGTGCCAGCAGCTTGGCCATTTACCCGGGAGCCGACTATGAGCAGTTCTTC.

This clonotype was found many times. Here the CDR3 DNA reads TGTGCCACCAGTGATTTGCAGGCTAGCGGGGGCACAGATACGCAGTATTTT. It encodes CATSDLQASGGTDTQYF. This sequence joins TRBV24-1 and TRBJ2-3; TRBD2 matches at 9 bases. CDR1 and CDR2 from the germline V gene are KGHDR and SFDVKD. Unmatched junction bases numbered 4, after V lost 0 bases and J lost 1 base. The CDR3 consists of 17 residues.

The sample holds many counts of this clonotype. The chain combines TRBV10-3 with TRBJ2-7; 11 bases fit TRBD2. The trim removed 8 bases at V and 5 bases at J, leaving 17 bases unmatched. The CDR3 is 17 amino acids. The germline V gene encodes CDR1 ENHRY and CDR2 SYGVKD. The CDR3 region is CAIHPSGSSGRAHEQYF. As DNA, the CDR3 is TGTGCCATCCACCCCTCGGGGAGTAGCGGGAGGGCCCACGAGCAGTACTTC.

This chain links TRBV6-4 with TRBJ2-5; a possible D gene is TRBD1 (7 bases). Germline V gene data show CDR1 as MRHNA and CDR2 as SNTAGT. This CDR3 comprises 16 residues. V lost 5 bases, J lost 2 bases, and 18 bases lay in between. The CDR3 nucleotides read TGTGCCAGCAGTCTACCCCAGGGGGGAGTGCAAGAGACCCAGTACTTC. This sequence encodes CASSLPQGGVQETQYF.

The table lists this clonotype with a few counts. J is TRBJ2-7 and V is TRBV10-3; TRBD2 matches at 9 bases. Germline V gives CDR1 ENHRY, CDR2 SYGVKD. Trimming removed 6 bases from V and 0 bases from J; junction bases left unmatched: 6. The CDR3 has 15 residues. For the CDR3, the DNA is TGTGCCATCAGCGGGACTAGCTCGAACTCCTACGAGCAGTACTTC. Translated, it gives CAISGTSSNSYEQYF.

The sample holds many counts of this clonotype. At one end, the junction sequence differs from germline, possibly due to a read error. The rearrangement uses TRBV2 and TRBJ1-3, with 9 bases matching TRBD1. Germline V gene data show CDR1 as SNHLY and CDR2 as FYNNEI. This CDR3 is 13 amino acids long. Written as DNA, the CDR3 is TGTGCCAGCAGTGAAGCGGGGTACGGGACAGGGCATTTT. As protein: CASSEAGYGTGHF.

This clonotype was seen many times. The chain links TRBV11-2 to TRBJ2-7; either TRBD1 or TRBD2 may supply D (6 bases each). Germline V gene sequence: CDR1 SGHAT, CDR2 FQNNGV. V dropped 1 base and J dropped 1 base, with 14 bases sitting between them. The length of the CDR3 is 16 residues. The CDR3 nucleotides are TGTGCCAGCAGCTTAGCCGTGAGGGGGGCATCCTACGAGCAGTACTTC. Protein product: CASSLAVRGASYEQYF. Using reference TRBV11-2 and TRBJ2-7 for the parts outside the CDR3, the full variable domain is EAGVAQSPRYKIIEKRQSVAFWCNPISGHATLYWYQQILGQGPKLLIQFQNNGVVDDSQLPKDRFSAERLKGVDSTLKIQPAKLEDSAVYLCASSLAVRGASYEQYFGPGTRLTVT.

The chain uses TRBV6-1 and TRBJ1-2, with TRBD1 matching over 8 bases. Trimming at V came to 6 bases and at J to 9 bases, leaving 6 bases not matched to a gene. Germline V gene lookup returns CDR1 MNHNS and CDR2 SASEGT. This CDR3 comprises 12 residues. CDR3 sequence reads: CASRTTGESYTF. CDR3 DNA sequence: TGTGCCAGCAGAACGACAGGGGAGAGCTACACCTTC.

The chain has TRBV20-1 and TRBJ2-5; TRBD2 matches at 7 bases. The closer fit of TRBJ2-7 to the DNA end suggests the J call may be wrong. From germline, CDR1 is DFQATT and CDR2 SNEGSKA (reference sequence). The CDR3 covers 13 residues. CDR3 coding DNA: TGCAGTGCTGGGGGGGTCCATTCCTACGAGCAGTACTTC. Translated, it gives CSAGGVHSYEQYF.

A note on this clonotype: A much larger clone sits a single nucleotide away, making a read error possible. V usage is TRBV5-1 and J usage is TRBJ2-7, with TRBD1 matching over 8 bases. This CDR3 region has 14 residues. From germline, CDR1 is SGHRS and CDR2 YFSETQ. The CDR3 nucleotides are TGCGCCGGCAGCCCAACGGACAGGGTCTACGAGCAGTACTTC. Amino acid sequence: CAGSPTDRVYEQYF.

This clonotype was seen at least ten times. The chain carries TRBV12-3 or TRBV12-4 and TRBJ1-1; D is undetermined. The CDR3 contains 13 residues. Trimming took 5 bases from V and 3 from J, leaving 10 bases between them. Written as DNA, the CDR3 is TGTGCCAGCAGTCCACGACCGGACACTGAAGCTTTCTTT. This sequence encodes CASSPRPDTEAFF.

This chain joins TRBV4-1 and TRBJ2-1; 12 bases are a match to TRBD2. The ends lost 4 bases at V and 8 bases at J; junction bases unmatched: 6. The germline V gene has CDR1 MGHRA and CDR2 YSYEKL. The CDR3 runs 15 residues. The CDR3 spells CASSPRLAGEDEQFF. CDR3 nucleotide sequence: TGCGCCAGCAGCCCTAGACTAGCGGGAGAAGATGAGCAGTTCTTC.

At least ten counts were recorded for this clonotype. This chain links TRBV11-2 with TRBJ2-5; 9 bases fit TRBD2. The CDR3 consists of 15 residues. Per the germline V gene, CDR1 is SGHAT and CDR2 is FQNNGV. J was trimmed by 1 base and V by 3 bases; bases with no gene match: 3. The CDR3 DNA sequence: TGTGCCAGCAGCTTCCTAGCGGGGATCCAAGAGACCCAGTACTTC. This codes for CASSFLAGIQETQYF.

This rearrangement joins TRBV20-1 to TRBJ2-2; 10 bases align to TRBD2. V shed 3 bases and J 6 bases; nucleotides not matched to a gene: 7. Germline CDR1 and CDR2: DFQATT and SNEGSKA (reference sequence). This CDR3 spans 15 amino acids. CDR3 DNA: TGCAGTGCTAGTAGGCTAGCGGGAGTTTCCGGGGAGCTGTTTTTT. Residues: CSASRLAGVSGELFF.

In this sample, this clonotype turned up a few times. Here the CDR3 DNA reads TGTGCCAGCAGCATTAGGGTTGGAGAGGTCGGGGAGCTGTTTTTT. This encodes CASSIRVGEVGELFF. This chain links TRBV7-3 with TRBJ2-2; D not resolved. This CDR3 contains 15 residues. Germline CDR1 SGHTA, CDR2 FQGTGA. Trimming removed 5 bases from V and 7 bases from J, with 17 bases in between.

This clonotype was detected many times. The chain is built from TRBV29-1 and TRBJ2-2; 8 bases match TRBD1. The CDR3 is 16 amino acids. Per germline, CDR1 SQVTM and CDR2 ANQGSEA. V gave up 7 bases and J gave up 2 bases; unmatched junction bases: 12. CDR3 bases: TGCAGCGCGAAATTCCCGGGACAGGCAAACACCGGGGAGCTGTTTTTT. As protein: CSAKFPGQANTGELFF.

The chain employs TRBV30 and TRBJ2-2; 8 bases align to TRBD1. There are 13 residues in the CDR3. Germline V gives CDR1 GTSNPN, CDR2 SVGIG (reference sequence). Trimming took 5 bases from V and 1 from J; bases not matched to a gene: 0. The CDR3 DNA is TGTGCCTGGGGACAGGGGAACACCGGGGAGCTGTTTTTT. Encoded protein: CAWGQGNTGELFF.

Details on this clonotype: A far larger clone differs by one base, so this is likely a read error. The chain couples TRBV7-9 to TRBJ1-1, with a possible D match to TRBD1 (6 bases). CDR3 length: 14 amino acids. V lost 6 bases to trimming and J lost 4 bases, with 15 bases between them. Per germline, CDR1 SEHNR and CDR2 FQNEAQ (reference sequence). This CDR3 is CASSAGQMVTEAFF. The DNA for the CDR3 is TGTGCCAGCAGTGCCGGACAGATGGTCACTGAAGCTTTCTTT.

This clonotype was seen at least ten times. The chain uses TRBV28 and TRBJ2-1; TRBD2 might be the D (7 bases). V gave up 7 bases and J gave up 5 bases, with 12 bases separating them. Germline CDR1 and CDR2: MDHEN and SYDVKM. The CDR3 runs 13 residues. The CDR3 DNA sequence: TGTGCCAGCAAAGCGGGACAAAACAATGAGCAGTTCTTC. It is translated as CASKAGQNNEQFF.

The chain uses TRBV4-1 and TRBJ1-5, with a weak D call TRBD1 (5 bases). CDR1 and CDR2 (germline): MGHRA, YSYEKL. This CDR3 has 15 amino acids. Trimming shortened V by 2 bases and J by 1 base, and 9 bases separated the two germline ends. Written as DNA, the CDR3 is TGCGCCAGCAGCCAAAATCCAGGGAGCAATCAGCCCCAGCATTTT. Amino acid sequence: CASSQNPGSNQPQHF.

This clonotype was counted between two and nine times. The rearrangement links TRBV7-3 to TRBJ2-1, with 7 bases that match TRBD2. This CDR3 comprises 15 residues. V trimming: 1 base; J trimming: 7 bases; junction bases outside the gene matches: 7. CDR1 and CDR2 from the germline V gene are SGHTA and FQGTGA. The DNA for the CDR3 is TGTGCCAGCAGCTTAAGGGCGGGAGAGCCTAATGAGCAGTTCTTC. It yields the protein CASSLRAGEPNEQFF.